This T cell receptor (beta chain) derives from a study of blood T cell repertoires in COVID-19. Turning to the study itself: Whether acute or convalescent, the COVID-19 samples came from the United States, Italy and Spain. PBMCs, B-cell-depleted T cells, or T cells were the source of the cDNA or gDNA that made up the material.

The J segment lost 4 bases and the V segment lost 5 bases, leaving 11 bases of the junction unmatched. This CDR3 is 15 amino acids long. Per germline, CDR1 SQVTM and CDR2 ANQGSEA. As processed by the authors: Using reference gene primer amplification, nucleated cell counts were estimated. The protocol was immunoSEQ multiplex PCR, while the TCRdb copy is restricted to in-frame clones and leaves out a portion. V and J calls plus clone size are reproduced from that table; the DNA served to infer D and trimming. In the table there are 45,000 to 55,000 clones, roughly 80% of which are singletons. Input material: peripheral blood. The chain carries TRBV29-1 and TRBJ1-3, with 7 bases identical to TRBD1. The clonotype was recovered from a human donor in a cohort sampled during active COVID-19. CDR3: CSVKLDRVEGNTIYF. The CDR3 DNA follows: TGCAGCGTTAAACTAGACAGGGTGGAAGGAAACACCATATATTTT.